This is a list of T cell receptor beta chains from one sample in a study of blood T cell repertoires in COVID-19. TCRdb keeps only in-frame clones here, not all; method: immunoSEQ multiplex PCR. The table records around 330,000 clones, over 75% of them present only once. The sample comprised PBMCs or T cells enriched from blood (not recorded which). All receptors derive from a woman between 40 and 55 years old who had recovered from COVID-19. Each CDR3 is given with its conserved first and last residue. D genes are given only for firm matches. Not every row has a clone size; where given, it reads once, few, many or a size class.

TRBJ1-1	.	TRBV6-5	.	CASSRQAGNTEAFF	TGTGCCAGCAGTAGACAGGCGGGGAACACTGAAGCTTTCTTT
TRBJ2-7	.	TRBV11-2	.	CASSQGRPDEQYF	TGTGCCAGCAGCCAGGGGCGACCCGACGAGCAGTACTTC
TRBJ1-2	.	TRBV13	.	CASSFGSGRNYGYTF	TGTGCCAGCAGCTTTGGATCAGGGCGGAACTATGGCTACACCTTC
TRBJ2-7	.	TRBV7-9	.	CAIWDTGTSNF	TGTGCTATATGGGACACCGGGACGTCAAACTTC
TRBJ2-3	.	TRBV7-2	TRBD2	CASSASGGDTDTQYF	TGTGCCAGCAGCGCTAGCGGGGGGGACACAGATACGCAGTATTTT
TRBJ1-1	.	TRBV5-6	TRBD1	CASSLVGGNTEAFF	TGTGCCAGCAGCTTGGTAGGGGGCAACACTGAAGCTTTCTTT
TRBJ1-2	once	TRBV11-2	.	CASSLFSGWNYGYTF	TGTGCCAGCAGCTTATTTTCAGGATGGAACTATGGCTACACCTTC
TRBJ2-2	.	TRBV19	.	CASSILGLKTGELFF	TGTGCCAGTAGTATCCTGGGGCTCAAGACCGGGGAGCTGTTTTTT
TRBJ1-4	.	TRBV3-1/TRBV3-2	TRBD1	CASSLRTGSNEKLFF	TGTGCCAGCAGCTTACGGACAGGTTCGAATGAAAAACTGTTTTTT
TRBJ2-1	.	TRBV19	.	CASSMGQGLGSYNEQFF	TGTGCCAGTAGTATGGGTCAGGGATTAGGGTCCTACAATGAGCAGTTCTTC
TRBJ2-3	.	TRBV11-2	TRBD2	CASSLDSGGAVADTQYF	TGTGCCAGCAGCTTAGATAGCGGGGGGGCGGTGGCAGATACGCAGTATTTT
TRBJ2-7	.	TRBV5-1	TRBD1	CASSFTTGIHEQYF	TGCGCCAGCAGCTTCACGACAGGGATCCACGAGCAGTACTTC
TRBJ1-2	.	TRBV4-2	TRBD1	CASSRAGTGGDSDYGYTF	TGTGCCAGCAGCCGTGCCGGGACAGGGGGCGACTCAGACTATGGCTACACCTTC
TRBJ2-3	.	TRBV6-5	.	CASTTTGTDTQYF	TGTGCCAGCACTACTACAGGGACAGATACGCAGTATTTT
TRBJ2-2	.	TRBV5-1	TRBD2	CASSLSGGATGELFF	TGCGCCAGCAGCTTAAGCGGGGGAGCCACCGGGGAGCTGTTTTTT
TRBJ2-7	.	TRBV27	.	CASSLHFSYEQYF	TGTGCCAGCAGTTTACATTTCTCCTACGAGCAGTACTTC